A selection of T cell receptor beta chains follows, all from one sample in a study of blood T cell repertoires in COVID-19. Using immunoSEQ multiplex PCR, the repertoire was profiled, and TCRdb retains in-frame clones only, with some absent. The data contain around 270,000 clones, 80% to 90% of them singletons. Sequencing was carried out using peripheral blood. These TCRs come from a man aged 25 to 40 with acute or convalescent COVID-19. CDR3s include the opening cysteine and the closing phenylalanine or tryptophan.

V gene,J gene,CDR3 protein
TRBV29-1,TRBJ2-3,CSVQTSGRADTQYF
TRBV6-5,TRBJ1-4,CASSYGVNEKLFF
TRBV15,TRBJ2-7,CATSRSIGGRKDEQYF
TRBV19,TRBJ2-3,CASKPGGIPDTQYF
TRBV11-2,TRBJ1-2,CASSLWRVDYGYTF
TRBV5-4,TRBJ2-5,CASRYAGGEKETQYF
TRBV5-5,TRBJ2-7,CASSLTRQGPYEQYF
TRBV11-3,TRBJ2-7,CASSTGQSQYF
TRBV6-6,TRBJ2-7,CASSYGASGQYF
TRBV18,TRBJ1-1,CASSPPLRGRTEAFF
TRBV7-2,TRBJ2-1,CASSLGDWLGDPSDNEQFF
TRBV5-1,TRBJ1-6,CASSLAENYNSPLHF
TRBV30,TRBJ2-2,CALVRGNTGELFF
TRBV18,TRBJ1-4,CASSRQAVSNEKLFF
TRBV3-1/TRBV3-2,TRBJ2-2,CASSQYRGAGELFF
TRBV6-5,TRBJ2-1,CASTGNNEQFF
TRBV30,TRBJ1-5,CAWSVLPKHQPQHF
TRBV29-1,TRBJ1-2,CSVEPTYGGYTF
TRBV2,TRBJ2-3,CASTWRTSGGSTDTQYF
TRBV30,TRBJ2-7,CAWSKSGSRYEQYF
TRBV5-1,TRBJ2-6,CASSLVGSSGANVLTF
TRBV11-2,TRBJ2-7,CASSFGDIGPYEQYF
TRBV30,TRBJ2-5,CAWSGQGELGETQYF
TRBV11-3,TRBJ2-2,CASSFSGSTGELFF
TRBV24-1,TRBJ2-1,CATSDPPQSKSGTGNDNEQFF
TRBV28,TRBJ2-7,CASSAWTEQYF
TRBV10-2,TRBJ1-4,CASKDRDRGGEKLFF
TRBV4-2,TRBJ1-5,CASSQDMTAYSNQPQHF
TRBV15,TRBJ1-5,CATSRAGGAGRRQPQHF
TRBV30,TRBJ2-1,CAWSVPRAGGGGEQFF
TRBV29-1,TRBJ2-4,CSVEATGDLGKNIQYF
TRBV19,TRBJ2-1,CATFDRGNEQFF
TRBV9,TRBJ1-6,CASSGEGSNSPLHF
TRBV14,TRBJ2-1,CASSPQLAGGRNEQFF
TRBV28,TRBJ1-5,CASGREQPQHF
TRBV5-4,TRBJ2-4,CASSSAGSKNIQYF
TRBV10-2,TRBJ2-3,CASHRGTSTDTQYF
TRBV10-2,TRBJ2-3,CASTRGGLATADTQYF
TRBV5-1,TRBJ2-5,CASSWPSGGNIETQYF
TRBV6-5,TRBJ2-3,CASSYRLAVDTQYF
TRBV6-5,TRBJ1-5,CATRAGGNQPQHF
TRBV15,TRBJ2-6,CATTRQGNSGANVLTF
TRBV5-6,TRBJ2-2,CASSLATSGEAGELFF
TRBV5-4,TRBJ2-2,CASSQPQGSGELFF
TRBV28,TRBJ1-1,CASSLGIAGQVNTEAFF
TRBV6-2/TRBV6-3,TRBJ2-2,CASSYSVAVTGELFF
TRBV6-5,TRBJ1-1,CASSLIVNTEAFF
TRBV4-2,TRBJ1-6,CASSQAPPREVGLPLHF
TRBV20-1,TRBJ1-1,CSASDPRSKNEAFF
TRBV5-5,TRBJ1-6,CASSSKTGGQNSPLHF
TRBV28,TRBJ1-1,CASSIRQGASNTEAFF
TRBV28,TRBJ2-7,CASTLGREGYEQYF
TRBV3-1/TRBV3-2,TRBJ2-7,CASSPTRGLTNEQYF
TRBV18,TRBJ2-1,CASSPRQGYNEQFF
TRBV7-9,TRBJ1-1,CASSPGTGVNTEAFF